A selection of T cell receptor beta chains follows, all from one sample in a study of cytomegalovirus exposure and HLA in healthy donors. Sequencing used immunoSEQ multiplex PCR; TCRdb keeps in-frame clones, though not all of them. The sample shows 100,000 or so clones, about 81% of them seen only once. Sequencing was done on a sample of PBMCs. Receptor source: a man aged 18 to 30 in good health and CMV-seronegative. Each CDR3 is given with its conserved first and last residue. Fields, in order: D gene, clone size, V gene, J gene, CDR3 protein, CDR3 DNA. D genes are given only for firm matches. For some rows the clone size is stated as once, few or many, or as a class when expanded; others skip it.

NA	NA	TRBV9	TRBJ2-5	CASSVNSGRGQETQYF	TGTGCCAGCAGCGTAAACTCCGGCAGGGGACAAGAGACCCAGTACTTC
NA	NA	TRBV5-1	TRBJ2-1	CASSLVVSEQFF	TGCGCCAGCAGCTTGGTAGTGTCTGAGCAGTTCTTC
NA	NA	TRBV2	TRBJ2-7	CASKWRSSYEQYF	TGTGCCAGCAAATGGAGGAGCTCCTACGAGCAGTACTTC
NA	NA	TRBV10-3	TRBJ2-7	CAISAMNEQYF	TGTGCCATCAGTGCTATGAACGAGCAGTACTTC
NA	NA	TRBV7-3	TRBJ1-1	CASSRGENTEAFF	TGTGCCAGCAGTCGCGGGGAGAACACTGAAGCTTTCTTT
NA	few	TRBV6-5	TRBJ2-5	CASSYSTGLETQYF	TGTGCCAGCAGTTACTCGACAGGTCTCGAGACCCAGTACTTC
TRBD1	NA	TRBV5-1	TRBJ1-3	CASSPTGTGGTGNTIYF	TGCGCCAGCAGCCCCACCGGGACAGGGGGTACTGGAAACACCATATATTTT
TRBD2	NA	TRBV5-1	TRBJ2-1	CASNGGSGRANEQFF	TGCGCCAGCAACGGAGGTAGCGGGAGGGCCAATGAGCAGTTCTTC
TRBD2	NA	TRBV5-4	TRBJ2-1	CASSLGLAGQVGYNEQFF	TGTGCCAGCAGCTTGGGACTAGCGGGCCAGGTGGGCTACAATGAGCAGTTCTTC
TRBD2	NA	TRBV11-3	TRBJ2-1	CASSLGHSGRTYNEQFF	TGTGCCAGCAGCTTAGGGCATAGCGGGAGGACCTACAATGAGCAGTTCTTC
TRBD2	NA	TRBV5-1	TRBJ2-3	CASSLASGADTDTQYF	TGCGCCAGCAGCTTGGCTAGCGGAGCGGACACAGATACGCAGTATTTT
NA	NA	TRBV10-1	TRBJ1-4	CASSERPLREKLFF	TGCGCCAGCAGTGAACGGCCTCTGCGGGAAAAACTGTTTTTT
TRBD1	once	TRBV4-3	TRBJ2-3	CASSQEGTGQGSTDTQYF	TGCGCCAGCAGCCAAGAGGGGACAGGACAGGGGTCCACAGATACGCAGTATTTT
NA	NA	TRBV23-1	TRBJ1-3	CASSRTRDTRFLGNTIYF	TGCGCCAGCAGTCGTACCCGGGACACTCGGTTCCTCGGAAACACCATATATTTT
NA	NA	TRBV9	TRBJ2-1	CASSPLGTYNEQFF	TGTGCCAGCAGCCCCCTCGGTACCTACAATGAGCAGTTCTTC
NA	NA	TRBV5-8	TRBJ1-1	CASSFSPQMNTEAFF	TGTGCCAGCAGCTTCAGTCCCCAAATGAACACTGAAGCTTTCTTT
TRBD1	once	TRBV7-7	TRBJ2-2	CASSPRQGIGELFF	TGTGCTAGCAGCCCGAGACAGGGGATTGGGGAGCTGTTTTTT
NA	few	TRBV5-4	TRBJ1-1	CASRHRGNTEAFF	TGTGCCAGCAGACATCGAGGGAACACTGAAGCTTTCTTT
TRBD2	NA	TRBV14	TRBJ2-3	CASSPAGGTDTQYF	TGTGCCAGCAGCCCAGCGGGAGGCACAGATACGCAGTATTTT
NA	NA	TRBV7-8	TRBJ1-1	CASSSGDNTEAFF	TGTGCCAGCAGCTCAGGGGACAACACTGAAGCTTTCTTT
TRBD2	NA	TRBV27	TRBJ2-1	CASSISGTHNEQFF	TGTGCCAGCAGTATCAGCGGGACTCACAATGAGCAGTTCTTC
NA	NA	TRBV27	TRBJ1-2	CASSLSSGNYGYTF	TGTGCCAGCAGTTTATCGTCAGGGAACTATGGCTACACCTTC
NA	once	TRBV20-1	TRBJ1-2	CSATDGGYTF	TGCAGTGCTACAGACGGTGGCTACACCTTC
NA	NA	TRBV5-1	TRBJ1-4	CASSLSGSSEKLFF	TGCGCCAGCAGCTTAAGTGGCTCGTCCGAAAAACTGTTTTTT
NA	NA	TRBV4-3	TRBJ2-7	CASRLIAGTGSEQYF	TGCGCCAGTAGGCTGATAGCCGGGACTGGATCCGAGCAGTACTTC
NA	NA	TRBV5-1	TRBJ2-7	CASSPPGVYEQYF	TGCGCCAGCAGCCCCCCCGGGGTCTACGAGCAGTACTTC
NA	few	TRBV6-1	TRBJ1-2	CASTVAHYTF	TGTGCCAGCACCGTGGCCCACTACACCTTC
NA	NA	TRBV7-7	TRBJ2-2	CASSSTGAGTGELFF	TGTGCTAGCAGCTCTACAGGGGCGGGGACCGGGGAGCTGTTTTTT
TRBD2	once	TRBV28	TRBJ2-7	CASSSGTSGYEQYF	TGTGCCAGCAGTTCCGGGACTAGCGGGTACGAGCAGTACTTC
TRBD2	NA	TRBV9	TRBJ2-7	CASGGASGAYEQYF	TGTGCCAGCGGCGGGGCTAGCGGTGCCTACGAGCAGTACTTC
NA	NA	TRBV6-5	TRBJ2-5	CASSYKRLLVGETQYF	TGTGCCAGCAGTTACAAAAGGCTACTAGTCGGGGAGACCCAGTACTTC
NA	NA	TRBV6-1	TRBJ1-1	CASTFIPQSGTEAFF	TGTGCCAGCACTTTTATTCCCCAAAGCGGCACTGAAGCTTTCTTT
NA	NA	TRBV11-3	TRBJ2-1	CASSPTGYNEQFF	TGTGCCAGCAGCCCGACAGGTTACAATGAGCAGTTCTTC
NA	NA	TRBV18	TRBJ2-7	CASSPRPPGATYEQYF	TGTGCCAGCTCACCACGACCGCCAGGGGCGACCTACGAGCAATACTTC
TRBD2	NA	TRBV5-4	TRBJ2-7	CASSLGGLAPEQYF	TGTGCCAGCAGCTTGGGGGGACTAGCTCCCGAGCAGTACTTC
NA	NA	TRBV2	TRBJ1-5	CASRGATNQPQHF	TGTGCCAGCAGAGGGGCGACCAATCAGCCCCAGCATTTT
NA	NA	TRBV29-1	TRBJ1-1	CSVELRGRNTEAFF	TGCAGCGTTGAATTGAGGGGGAGGAACACTGAAGCTTTCTTT
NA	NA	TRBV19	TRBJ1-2	CASKKGGDYGYTF	TGTGCCAGTAAAAAAGGCGGAGACTATGGCTACACCTTC
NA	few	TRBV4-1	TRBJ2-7	CASSQVTPTEEQYF	TGCGCCAGCAGCCAAGTAACGCCCACGGAGGAGCAGTACTTC
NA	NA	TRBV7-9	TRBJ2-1	CASSSRASYNEQFF	TGTGCCAGCAGCTCTAGAGCCAGCTACAATGAGCAGTTCTTC
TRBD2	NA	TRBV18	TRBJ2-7	CASSPLAASYEQYF	TGTGCCAGCTCACCGCTAGCGGCAAGCTACGAGCAGTACTTC
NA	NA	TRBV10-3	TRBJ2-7	CAISEIMGGYEQYF	TGTGCCATCAGTGAGATCATGGGGGGCTACGAGCAGTACTTC
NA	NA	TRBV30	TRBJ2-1	CAWEAYNEQFF	TGTGCCTGGGAGGCCTACAATGAGCAGTTCTTC
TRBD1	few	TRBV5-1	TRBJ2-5	CASSSDRGLQETQYF	TGCGCCAGCAGCTCGGACAGGGGACTACAAGAGACCCAGTACTTC
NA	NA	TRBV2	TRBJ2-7	CASTGNEQYF	TGTGCCAGCACAGGGAACGAGCAGTACTTC
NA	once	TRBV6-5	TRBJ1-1	CASRGSGTEAFF	TGTGCCAGCAGAGGGTCAGGGACTGAAGCTTTCTTT
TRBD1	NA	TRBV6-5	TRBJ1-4	CASRVDRGLNEKLFF	TGTGCCAGCAGAGTGGACAGGGGGCTTAATGAAAAACTGTTTTTT
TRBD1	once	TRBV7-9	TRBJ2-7	CASSAPGQGPFSYEQYF	TGTGCCAGCAGCGCGCCGGGACAGGGACCTTTCTCCTACGAGCAGTACTTC
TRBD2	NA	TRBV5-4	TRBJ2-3	CASSWTSGFTDTQYF	TGTGCCAGCAGCTGGACTAGCGGTTTCACAGATACGCAGTATTTT
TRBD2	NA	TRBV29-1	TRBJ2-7	CSVHESGGKDYEQYF	TGCAGCGTGCACGAATCGGGGGGTAAGGACTACGAGCAGTACTTC
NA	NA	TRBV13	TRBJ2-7	CASSLPNRGSEQYF	TGTGCCAGCAGCTTACCAAACAGAGGGTCCGAGCAGTACTTC
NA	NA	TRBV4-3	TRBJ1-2	CASSQALGSPYGYTF	TGCGCCAGCAGCCAAGCCCTTGGGAGTCCCTATGGCTACACCTTC
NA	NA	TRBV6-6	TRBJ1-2	CASSRGRDYGYTF	TGTGCCAGCAGTCGCGGTCGTGACTATGGCTACACCTTC
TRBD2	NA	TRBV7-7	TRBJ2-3	CASSRSGGSTDTQYF	TGTGCTAGCAGCCGTAGCGGGGGGAGCACAGATACGCAGTATTTT
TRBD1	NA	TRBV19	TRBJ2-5	CASSKGQGRQETQYF	TGTGCCAGTAGTAAGGGACAGGGCAGGCAAGAGACCCAGTACTTC
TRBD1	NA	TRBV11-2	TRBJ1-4	CASSLDWGTGINEKLFF	TGTGCCAGCAGCTTAGATTGGGGGACAGGGATTAATGAAAAACTGTTTTTT
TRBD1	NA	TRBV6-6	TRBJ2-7	CASSYSWTGGHEQYF	TGTGCCAGCAGTTACTCGTGGACAGGGGGCCACGAGCAGTACTTC
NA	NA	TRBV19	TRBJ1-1	CASSDPRRTEAFF	TGTGCCAGTAGTGACCCCCGGAGGACTGAAGCTTTCTTT
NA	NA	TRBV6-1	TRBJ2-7	CAARRGYEQYF	TGTGCCGCAAGGCGGGGCTACGAGCAGTACTTC
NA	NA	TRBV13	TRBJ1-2	CASGRGAGPTNYGYTF	TGTGCCAGCGGGAGGGGGGCGGGCCCGACTAACTATGGCTACACCTTC